The 6 T cell receptor beta chains listed next were all sequenced from one sample in a study of radiotherapy plus CTLA-4 blockade in lung cancer. Repertoires were generated with immunoSEQ multiplex PCR, while TCRdb's copy carries only in-frame clones and drops some. The data contain tens of thousands of clones, roughly three quarters of them singletons. The source material was peripheral blood, sampled from a patient treated with radiotherapy plus ipilimumab. The receptors come from a human donor with non-small cell lung cancer who had stable disease on radiotherapy plus ipilimumab.

Points on this clone: At one boundary the junction diverges from the germline segment, which might be a read error. V usage is TRBV4-1 and J usage is TRBJ1-6; D unresolved. Germline-derived CDR1 and CDR2 are MGHRA and YSYEKL. The CDR3 totals 14 residues. CDR3 DNA: TGTGCCAGCAGCCCTAGGGCCTATAATTCACCCCTCCACTTT. Encoded protein: CASSPRAYNSPLHF.

The V gene is TRBV9, the J gene TRBJ1-2; weak D call: TRBD1 (6 bases). The CDR3 has 12 residues. V dropped 4 bases and J dropped 5 bases, with 9 bases sitting between them. From germline, CDR1 is SGDLS and CDR2 YYNGEE. CDR3 sequence (DNA): TGTGCCAGCAGCACGAGGGGGTATGGCTACACCTTC. Translated, it gives CASSTRGYGYTF.

This clone has more than one count but fewer than ten. This chain uses TRBV9 with TRBJ1-4, with 10 bases lining up with TRBD1. V gave up 3 bases and J gave up 3 bases; unmatched junction bases: 2. This CDR3 spans 15 amino acids. Germline CDR1 and CDR2: SGDLS and YYNGEE. CDR3 nucleotides: TGTGCCAGCAGCGGGACAGGGGGAGCTAATGAAAAACTGTTTTTT. Protein product: CASSGTGGANEKLFF. Full variable domain (rest looked up from reference TRBV9 and TRBJ1-4): DSGVTQTPKHLITATGQRVTLRCSPRSGDLSVYWYQQSLDQGLQFLIQYYNGEERAKGNILERFSAQQFPDLHSELNLSSLELGDSALYFCASSGTGGANEKLFFGSGTQLSVL.

This clone occurred a few times. J is TRBJ1-6 and V is TRBV5-4; tentatively, D is TRBD1 (5 bases). V was cut by 3 bases and J by 8 bases, with 15 bases left in between. The CDR3 is made up of 15 amino acids. Germline V CDR1 and CDR2: SGHNT, YYREEE (reference sequence). CDR3 DNA: TGTGCCAGCAGCTCCCGGGACCGACCCTATTCACCCCTCCACTTT. It specifies CASSSRDRPYSPLHF.

The rearrangement links TRBV19 to TRBJ1-4, with 9 bases identical to TRBD1. Germline CDR1 and CDR2: LNHDA and SQIVND (reference sequence). Trimming at V came to 6 bases and at J to 3 bases, leaving 8 bases not matched to a gene. CDR3 size: 16 residues. CDR3 nucleotides: TGTGCCAGTAGCAAACAGGGGGCGATGGCTAATGAAAAACTGTTTTTT. Its protein is CASSKQGAMANEKLFF.

The chain recombines TRBV5-5 with TRBJ1-3, with 7 bases aligning to TRBD1. V was clipped by 4 bases and J by 2 bases; unmatched bases: 9. Germline-derived CDR1 and CDR2 are SGHKS and YYEKEE (reference sequence). This CDR3 has 16 residues. This CDR3 is CASSPPGTDAGNTIYF. DNA for the CDR3: TGTGCCAGCAGCCCCCCGGGGACAGACGCTGGAAACACCATATATTTT.